Listed below are T cell receptor beta chains from one sample, sequenced in a study of T-cell reconstitution after alpha-beta-depleted transplantation in children. TCRdb passed the PCR reads through MiXCR, listing each CDR3 protein once. This sample has hundreds of thousands of distinct CDR3 sequences, with around 7.8% found just once. The specimen comprised PBMCs, mostly from graft donor cells, sampled 180 days after TCRalphabeta/CD19-depleted stem cell transplant. These receptors came from a male patient aged 10 to 17 who had a stem cell transplant for acute lymphoblastic leukemia, so the T cells may come from the graft donor. Each CDR3 is given without its conserved first and last residue. D genes are given only for firm matches.

TRBJ1-5	TRBD1	TRBV6-2/TRBV6-3	ASSLGQEDQPQH
TRBJ2-7	TRBD1	TRBV7-8	ASSQLRDRSYEQY
TRBJ2-7	.	TRBV9	ASSYREWDYEQY
TRBJ2-7	TRBD1	TRBV6-1	ASSIGQGPYEQY
TRBJ2-7	.	TRBV5-1	ASSDIPSYEQY
TRBJ2-5	.	TRBV2	ASGGPLEYQETQY
TRBJ2-2	.	TRBV9	ASSVVGGTGELF
TRBJ2-5	.	TRBV9	ASSTLRGGETQY
TRBJ2-5	TRBD2	TRBV12-3/TRBV12-4	TSSLRVGWREGGGETQY
TRBJ1-3	TRBD1	TRBV20-1	SAPGTGGIVY
TRBJ2-7	.	TRBV7-2	ASSLMFSYEQY
TRBJ2-1	.	TRBV20-1	SAKFPGHFKFSSYNEQF
TRBJ1-6	TRBD1	TRBV10-3	AIQGQNNSPLH
TRBJ2-1	TRBD2	TRBV20-1	SAGTSGISYNEQF
TRBJ2-7	TRBD1	TRBV5-6	ASSRSRLDRAYYEQY
TRBJ2-5	.	TRBV11-2	ASSLWIGTWEETQY
TRBJ2-2	TRBD1	TRBV5-1	ASSPSPGQGTHGELF
TRBJ1-5	.	TRBV5-8	ASSSHGRPNQPQH
TRBJ1-1	.	TRBV9	ASSVAAAARNTEAF
TRBJ1-1	.	TRBV11-2	ASSLPTHTEAF
TRBJ2-7	.	TRBV12-5	ASGLGYRTEEQY
TRBJ2-7	TRBD2	TRBV3-1	ASSEALVVAGGSYEQY
TRBJ2-5	TRBD2	TRBV12-3/TRBV12-4	ASSPPGREGRETQY
TRBJ2-7	TRBD2	TRBV6-1	ASSPGLEFYEQY
TRBJ2-3	TRBD1	TRBV5-1	ASSRHPGQGTDTQY
TRBJ1-5	.	TRBV3-1	ASSQEGGTQPQH
TRBJ2-3	TRBD2	TRBV6-1	ASSGTSGSGDTQY
TRBJ1-2	.	TRBV27	ASSPRGAIYGYT
TRBJ2-7	.	TRBV6-2/TRBV6-3	ASSYAGGGLYEQY